This TCR beta chain was recorded in a study of blood T cells in healthy people across ages. Regarding the study as a whole: Naive T cell percentage by flow cytometry tracked strongly with beta diversity. Diversity was higher, and naive CD4+ cells more numerous, in long-lived donors than in aged donors.

The CDR3 extends over 16 amino acids. The germline CDR1 and CDR2 sequences are SGHKS and YYEKEE (reference sequence). V was cut by 0 bases and J by 0 bases, with 12 bases left in between. This clonotype occurred a few times. The antigen is unknown. With a J-beta primer mix and a sample-barcoded 5' primer, a second PCR ran about 7 to 11 cycles. Each cDNA molecule was tagged by a template-switch adaptor with 12 random nucleotides. Per-sample output comprised a minimum of 3 million paired-end reads containing CDR3. TCRdb processed the 5' RACE reads anew with MiXCR; each CDR3 protein has one entry. The sample gives around 780,000 distinct CDR3 sequences, roughly three fifths of which show up once; around 24% is in the top ten.

The sequenced material came from blood. The sequence came from a man aged 40-50 years in good health. The chain carries TRBV5-5 and TRBJ1-2, with D unresolved. The CDR3 nucleotides are TGTGCCAGCAGCTTGGACTGGGCGCCCACTAACTATGGCTACACCTTC. Protein sequence: CASSLDWAPTNYGYTF.